A selection of T cell receptor beta chains follows, all from one sample in a study of blood T cell repertoires in COVID-19. The assay was immunoSEQ multiplex PCR, and TCRdb's table has in-frame clones only and misses some. The table lists about 310,000 clones, around 87% of them singletons. The source material was peripheral blood. The source is a woman between 50 and 59 years old who had recovered from COVID-19. Each CDR3 is given with its conserved first and last residue. A D gene is named only where the DNA matches it firmly. The size of a clone is reported for some rows only, either as once, few or many, or as a class for expanded clones.

d_call: .
clone_size: .
cdr3_length: 13
v_call: TRBV29-1
j_call: TRBJ1-1
cdr3_nt: TGCAGCGTCGGGGGACCCACTAACACTGAAGCTTTCTTT
cdr3_aa: CSVGGPTNTEAFF

d_call: .
clone_size: .
cdr3_length: 17
v_call: TRBV6-1
j_call: TRBJ2-3
cdr3_nt: TGTGCCAGCAGTGAAGGGCGGGGGCAACTCGGCACAGATACGCAGTATTTT
cdr3_aa: CASSEGRGQLGTDTQYF

d_call: .
clone_size: .
cdr3_length: 15
v_call: TRBV14
j_call: TRBJ2-1
cdr3_nt: TGTGCCAGCAGCCAGGTCGCGCGGTTATACAATGAGCAGTTCTTC
cdr3_aa: CASSQVARLYNEQFF

d_call: TRBD2
clone_size: .
cdr3_length: 16
v_call: TRBV9
j_call: TRBJ2-5
cdr3_nt: TGTGCCAGCAGCGTAGCTAGCGGGGGGTACCAAGAGACCCAGTACTTC
cdr3_aa: CASSVASGGYQETQYF

d_call: .
clone_size: .
cdr3_length: 13
v_call: TRBV28
j_call: TRBJ2-1
cdr3_nt: TGTGCCAGCAGTTTCTTCGGAGGTGGTGAGCAGTTCTTC
cdr3_aa: CASSFFGGGEQFF

d_call: TRBD2
clone_size: .
cdr3_length: 15
v_call: TRBV7-2
j_call: TRBJ2-1
cdr3_nt: TGTGCCAGCAGCCTCTGGACTAGCCCCGACAATGAGCAGTTCTTC
cdr3_aa: CASSLWTSPDNEQFF

d_call: TRBD1
clone_size: .
cdr3_length: 17
v_call: TRBV15
j_call: TRBJ1-6
cdr3_nt: TGTGCCACCAGCAGAGTGACAGGGATCCCCTATAATTCACCCCTCCACTTT
cdr3_aa: CATSRVTGIPYNSPLHF

d_call: .
clone_size: .
cdr3_length: 15
v_call: TRBV28
j_call: TRBJ2-7
cdr3_nt: TGTGCCAGCAGTTTACCCCTCGGGATTTCCTACGAGCAGTACTTC
cdr3_aa: CASSLPLGISYEQYF

d_call: .
clone_size: .
cdr3_length: 12
v_call: TRBV30
j_call: TRBJ2-5
cdr3_nt: TGTGCCTGGAGGGGCCCCAAAGAGACCCAGTACTTC
cdr3_aa: CAWRGPKETQYF

d_call: .
clone_size: once
cdr3_length: 14
v_call: TRBV5-1
j_call: TRBJ2-5
cdr3_nt: TGCGCCAGCAGCACAAGGACAGAGGGAGAGACCCAGTACTTC
cdr3_aa: CASSTRTEGETQYF

d_call: TRBD2
clone_size: .
cdr3_length: 16
v_call: TRBV7-2
j_call: TRBJ2-1
cdr3_nt: TGTGCCAGCAGGTCTAGCGCGGGAGGCTCCTACAATGAGCAGTTCTTC
cdr3_aa: CASRSSAGGSYNEQFF

d_call: TRBD2
clone_size: .
cdr3_length: 15
v_call: TRBV11-1
j_call: TRBJ2-5
cdr3_nt: TGTGCCAGCAGCCGGAATAGCGGGACCGGAGAGACCCAGTACTTC
cdr3_aa: CASSRNSGTGETQYF

d_call: TRBD2
clone_size: .
cdr3_length: 16
v_call: TRBV7-8
j_call: TRBJ2-1
cdr3_nt: TGTGCCAGCAGGAAACTAGCGGGAGAAAAGAACAATGAGCAGTTCTTC
cdr3_aa: CASRKLAGEKNNEQFF

d_call: TRBD2
clone_size: .
cdr3_length: 16
v_call: TRBV9
j_call: TRBJ2-7
cdr3_nt: TGTGCCAGCAGCGTAATAGGGACTAGCGGGTTGGGGGAGCAGTACTTC
cdr3_aa: CASSVIGTSGLGEQYF

d_call: .
clone_size: .
cdr3_length: 15
v_call: TRBV9
j_call: TRBJ2-2
cdr3_nt: TGTGCCAGCAGTCGAGACCCCTTCACTAGCGGGGAGCTGTTTTTT
cdr3_aa: CASSRDPFTSGELFF

d_call: .
clone_size: .
cdr3_length: 16
v_call: TRBV18
j_call: TRBJ2-2
cdr3_nt: TGTGCCAGCTCTCATCAACCGGGACAGAACACCGGGGAGCTGTTTTTT
cdr3_aa: CASSHQPGQNTGELFF

d_call: TRBD1
clone_size: .
cdr3_length: 15
v_call: TRBV5-1
j_call: TRBJ1-1
cdr3_nt: TGCGCCAGCAGCTTACAGGGGAGCCTAAACACTGAAGCTTTCTTT
cdr3_aa: CASSLQGSLNTEAFF

d_call: .
clone_size: .
cdr3_length: 12
v_call: TRBV27
j_call: TRBJ1-2
cdr3_nt: TGTGCCAGCAGACAGAGTAACTATGGCTACACCTTC
cdr3_aa: CASRQSNYGYTF

d_call: .
clone_size: .
cdr3_length: 12
v_call: TRBV2
j_call: TRBJ2-7
cdr3_nt: TGTGCCAGCAGTGTGGCTTCCTACGAGCAGTACTTC
cdr3_aa: CASSVASYEQYF

d_call: TRBD1
clone_size: few
cdr3_length: 14
v_call: TRBV7-2
j_call: TRBJ2-2
cdr3_nt: TGTGCCAGCAGCAAACAGGGGGCAAACGGGGAGCTGTTTTTT
cdr3_aa: CASSKQGANGELFF

d_call: TRBD2
clone_size: .
cdr3_length: 15
v_call: TRBV13
j_call: TRBJ2-3
cdr3_nt: TGTGCCAGCAGCTTAGGTCTGAGCGGGGGGGCGAAGCAGTATTTT
cdr3_aa: CASSLGLSGGAKQYF

d_call: .
clone_size: .
cdr3_length: 16
v_call: TRBV18
j_call: TRBJ2-7
cdr3_nt: TGTGCCAGCTCACCACTCGGAGGAGTGGTCGGACACGAGCAGTACTTC
cdr3_aa: CASSPLGGVVGHEQYF

d_call: .
clone_size: .
cdr3_length: 13
v_call: TRBV15
j_call: TRBJ2-7
cdr3_nt: TGTGCCACCAGCAGGGACAGAGTTGGCGAGCAGTACTTC
cdr3_aa: CATSRDRVGEQYF

d_call: TRBD1
clone_size: .
cdr3_length: 12
v_call: TRBV3-1/TRBV3-2
j_call: TRBJ1-1
cdr3_nt: TGTGCCAGCGGCAGGGGGAGGACTGAAGCTTTCTTT
cdr3_aa: CASGRGRTEAFF

d_call: .
clone_size: .
cdr3_length: 13
v_call: TRBV30
j_call: TRBJ1-5
cdr3_nt: TGTGCCTGGAGTGTCAGGGCGCGGCAGCCCCAGCATTTT
cdr3_aa: CAWSVRARQPQHF